Listed below are T cell receptor beta chains from one sample, sequenced in a study of beta chain features in type 1 diabetes. Assay used: immunoSEQ multiplex PCR; TCRdb lists only in-frame clones, some missing. Of tens of thousands of clones detected, around 50% appear once; the ten largest clones hold around 2.1%. Sequencing used Tregs from blood. These receptors were collected from a woman in her late teens or twenties in good health. Each CDR3 is given with its conserved first and last residue. D genes are given only for firm matches. Size tells how often a clone was seen (once, few, many) or the class of an expanded clone, and some rows leave it out.

d_gene	abundance	j_gene	v_gene	CDR3nt	CDR3aa
NA	NA	TRBJ2-2	TRBV5-1	TGCGCCAGCAGCTTGGATCTACCGTACGCCACCGGGGAGCTGTTTTTT	CASSLDLPYATGELFF
TRBD2	NA	TRBJ2-2	TRBV7-9	TGTGCCAGCAGCCGGACACTAGCGGGAGGGACCGGGGAGCTGTTTTTT	CASSRTLAGGTGELFF
TRBD1	few	TRBJ2-1	TRBV19	TGTGCCAGTAGTCCAACACAGGGGTCCTACAATGAGCAGTTCTTC	CASSPTQGSYNEQFF
TRBD1	NA	TRBJ2-3	TRBV28	TGTGCCAGCAGCAGCGCCGGGACAGGGTACACAGATACGCAGTATTTT	CASSSAGTGYTDTQYF
TRBD2	NA	TRBJ2-7	TRBV5-5	TGTGCCAGCAGCCCAAGACAGACTAGCGCTAACTACGAGCAGTACTTC	CASSPRQTSANYEQYF
TRBD1	NA	TRBJ2-5	TRBV5-6	TGTGCCAGCAGCTCCGGGACAGGGTTAAGGCAAGAGACCCAGTACTTC	CASSSGTGLRQETQYF
NA	NA	TRBJ1-1	TRBV7-8	TGTGCCAGCAGCTTACATCTACAGGCCACTGAAGCTTTCTTT	CASSLHLQATEAFF
NA	NA	TRBJ1-6	TRBV28	TGTGCCAGTTTACCTTACGGCAGACTCTATAATTCACCCCTCCACTTT	CASLPYGRLYNSPLHF
NA	NA	TRBJ2-1	TRBV5-1	TGCGCCAGCAGCTTGGTAGCGGATTTTTACAATGAGCAGTTCTTC	CASSLVADFYNEQFF
NA	NA	TRBJ1-4	TRBV15	TGTGCCACCAGCAGAGGTGGAGGGGTTGAGGAAAAACTGTTTTTT	CATSRGGGVEEKLFF
NA	few	TRBJ2-7	TRBV28	TGTGCCAGCAGCCGATTGGGCGGGGCCGGCGAGCAGTACTTC	CASSRLGGAGEQYF
NA	NA	TRBJ2-6	TRBV9	TGTGCCAGCAGCGTAGGCAGGGGACAAAACTCTGGGGCCAACGTCCTGACTTTC	CASSVGRGQNSGANVLTF
NA	NA	TRBJ2-3	TRBV4-3	TGCGCCAGCAGCCAAGTTCTGGCCACAGATACGCAGTATTTT	CASSQVLATDTQYF
TRBD2	NA	TRBJ2-7	TRBV27	TGTGCCAGCAGGCCGGGGGGTGGGCCCTACGAGCAGTACTTC	CASRPGGGPYEQYF
TRBD1	NA	TRBJ1-5	TRBV28	TGTGCCAGCAGTCCACCAGGGGGCATGGGTCAGCCCCAGCATTTT	CASSPPGGMGQPQHF
TRBD1	NA	TRBJ1-1	TRBV2	TGTGCCAGCAGTGTAACAGGGGTCACTGAAGCTTTCTTT	CASSVTGVTEAFF
NA	NA	TRBJ2-5	TRBV6-6	TGTGCCAGCCGACAGCAAGAGACCCAGTACTTC	CASRQQETQYF
TRBD2	NA	TRBJ2-2	TRBV30	TGTGCCTGGAGTGCGGGACTAGGGATCGTCGCCGGGGAGCTGTTTTTT	CAWSAGLGIVAGELFF
NA	NA	TRBJ1-1	TRBV29-1	TGCAGCGTTGGAGGTAACGCGATTGAAGCTTTCTTT	CSVGGNAIEAFF
TRBD2	NA	TRBJ2-1	TRBV5-6	TGTGCCAGCAGCTGGGAGGGGCTCCTAGCGGGATCCTACAATGAGCAGTTCTTC	CASSWEGLLAGSYNEQFF
NA	few	TRBJ1-5	TRBV6-1	TGTGCCAGCAGTCCCACAGGGTCGTCGGGTCAGCCCCAGCATTTT	CASSPTGSSGQPQHF
NA	NA	TRBJ2-7	TRBV7-2	TGTGCCAGCAGGACAGTTACTAGCTCCCACGAGCAGTACTTC	CASRTVTSSHEQYF
NA	medium-sized	TRBJ2-2	TRBV11-2	TGTGCCAGCAGGATTACTACCGGGGAGCTGTTTTTT	CASRITTGELFF
TRBD1	few	TRBJ2-2	TRBV29-1	TGCAGCGTCCGGGACAGAGCCAACACCGGGGAGCTGTTTTTT	CSVRDRANTGELFF
TRBD2	few	TRBJ2-4	TRBV7-9	TGTGCCAGCAGCCCACCCGGGACTAGCCGATTAGCCAAAAACATTCAGTACTTC	CASSPPGTSRLAKNIQYF
TRBD2	few	TRBJ2-5	TRBV6-5	TGTGCCAGCAGTTGGGACTACCTTCTTGAGACCCAGTACTTC	CASSWDYLLETQYF
NA	NA	TRBJ2-2	TRBV7-9	TGTGCCAGCAGCGCAAGTCCAGGCACCGGGGAGCTGTTTTTT	CASSASPGTGELFF
NA	NA	TRBJ2-3	TRBV5-4	TGTGCCAGCAGCTTAAAGATCTTCGGCGGGATGAGCACAGATACGCAGTATTTT	CASSLKIFGGMSTDTQYF
NA	NA	TRBJ2-2	TRBV30	TGTGCCTGGAGTCGACAGGTACACACCGGGGAGCTGTTTTTT	CAWSRQVHTGELFF
TRBD1	large	TRBJ2-6	TRBV10-3	TGTGCCATCACGGGACAGGGGGCCTCTGGGGCCAACGTCCTGACTTTC	CAITGQGASGANVLTF
TRBD2	NA	TRBJ2-1	TRBV4-3	TGCGCCAGCAGCCAGGGGTCTTGGGGCGGGAGAGAATACTACAATGAGCAGTTCTTC	CASSQGSWGGREYYNEQFF
NA	few	TRBJ2-7	TRBV9	TGTGCCAGCAGCGTAGATTTCGACAGGGACTTCGGCGAGCAGTACTTC	CASSVDFDRDFGEQYF
NA	few	TRBJ2-3	TRBV7-2	TGTGCCAGCAGCTTAGGGGGCGGATTCCCTAGCACAGATACGCAGTATTTT	CASSLGGGFPSTDTQYF
NA	NA	TRBJ1-2	TRBV18	TGTGCCAGCTCACCAGAGTTGAACGGGAACTATGGCTACACCTTC	CASSPELNGNYGYTF
TRBD2	few	TRBJ2-5	TRBV30	TGTGCCTGGAGTGTAGCGGGGGAGACCCAGTACTTC	CAWSVAGETQYF